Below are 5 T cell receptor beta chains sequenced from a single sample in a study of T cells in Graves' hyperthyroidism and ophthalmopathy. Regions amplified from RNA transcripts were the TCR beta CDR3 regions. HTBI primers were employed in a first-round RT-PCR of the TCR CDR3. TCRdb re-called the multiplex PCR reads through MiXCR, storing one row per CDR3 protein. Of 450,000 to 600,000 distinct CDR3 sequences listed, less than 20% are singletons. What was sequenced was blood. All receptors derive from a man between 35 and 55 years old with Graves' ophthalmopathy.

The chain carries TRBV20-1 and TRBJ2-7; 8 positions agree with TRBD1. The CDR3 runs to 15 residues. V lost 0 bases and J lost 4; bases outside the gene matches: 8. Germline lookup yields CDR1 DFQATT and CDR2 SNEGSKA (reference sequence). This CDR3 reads CSAREGAGGKYEQYF. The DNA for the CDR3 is TGCAGTGCTAGAGAGGGGGCAGGGGGCAAGTACGAGCAGTACTTC.

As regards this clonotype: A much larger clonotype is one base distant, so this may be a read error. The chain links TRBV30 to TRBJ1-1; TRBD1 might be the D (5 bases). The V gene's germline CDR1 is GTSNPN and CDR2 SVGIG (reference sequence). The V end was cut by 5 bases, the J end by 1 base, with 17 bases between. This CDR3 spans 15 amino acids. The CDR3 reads CAWSGGGLANTEAFF. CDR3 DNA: TGTGCCTGGTCCGGGGGGGGTCTCGCGAACACTGAAGCTTTCTTT. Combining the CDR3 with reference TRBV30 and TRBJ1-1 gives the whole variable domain SQTIHQWPATLVQPVGSPLSLECTVEGTSNPNLYWYRQAAGRGLQLLFYSVGIGQISSEVPQNLSASRPQDRQFILSSKKLLLSDSGFYLCAWSGGGLANTEAFFGQGTRLTVV.

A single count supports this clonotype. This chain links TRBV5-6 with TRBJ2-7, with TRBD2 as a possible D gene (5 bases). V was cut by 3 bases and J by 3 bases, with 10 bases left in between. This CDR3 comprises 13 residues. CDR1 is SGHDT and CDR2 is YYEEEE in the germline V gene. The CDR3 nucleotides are TGTGCCAGCAGCTACCCCGGGGACTACGAGCAGTACTTC. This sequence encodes CASSYPGDYEQYF.

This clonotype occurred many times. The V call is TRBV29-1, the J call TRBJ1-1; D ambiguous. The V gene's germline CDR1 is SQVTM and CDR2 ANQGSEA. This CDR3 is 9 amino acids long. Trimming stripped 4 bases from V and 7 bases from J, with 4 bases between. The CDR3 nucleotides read TGCAGCGTTGGGATTGAAGCTTTCTTT. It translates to CSVGIEAFF. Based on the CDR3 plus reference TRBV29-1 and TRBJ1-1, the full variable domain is SAVISQKPSRDICQRGTSLTIQCQVDSQVTMMFWYRQQPGQSLTLIATANQGSEATYESGFVIDKFPISRPNLTFSTLTVSNMSPEDSSIYLCSVGIEAFFGQGTRLTVV.

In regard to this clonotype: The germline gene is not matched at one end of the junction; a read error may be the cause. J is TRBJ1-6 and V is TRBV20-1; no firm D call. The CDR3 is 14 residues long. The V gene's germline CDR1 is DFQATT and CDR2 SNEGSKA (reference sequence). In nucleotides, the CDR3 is TGCAGTGCTAGTCGCAGCTCCTATAATTCACCCCCCCACTTT. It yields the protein CSASRSSYNSPPHF.